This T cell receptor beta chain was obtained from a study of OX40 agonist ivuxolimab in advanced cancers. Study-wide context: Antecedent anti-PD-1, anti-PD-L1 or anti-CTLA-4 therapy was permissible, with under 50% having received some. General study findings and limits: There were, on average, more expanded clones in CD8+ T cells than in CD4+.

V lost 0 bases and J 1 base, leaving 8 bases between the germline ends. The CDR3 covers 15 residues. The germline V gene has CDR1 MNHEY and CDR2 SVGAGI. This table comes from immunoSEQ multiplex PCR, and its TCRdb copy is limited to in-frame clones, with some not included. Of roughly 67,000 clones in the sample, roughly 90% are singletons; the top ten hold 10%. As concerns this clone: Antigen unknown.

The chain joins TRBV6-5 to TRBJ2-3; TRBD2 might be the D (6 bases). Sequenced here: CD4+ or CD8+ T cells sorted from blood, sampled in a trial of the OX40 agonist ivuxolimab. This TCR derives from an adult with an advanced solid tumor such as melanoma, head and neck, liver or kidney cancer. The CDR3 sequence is CASSYSGGGTDTQYF. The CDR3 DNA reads TGTGCCAGCAGTTACTCTGGCGGGGGCACAGATACGCAGTATTTT.